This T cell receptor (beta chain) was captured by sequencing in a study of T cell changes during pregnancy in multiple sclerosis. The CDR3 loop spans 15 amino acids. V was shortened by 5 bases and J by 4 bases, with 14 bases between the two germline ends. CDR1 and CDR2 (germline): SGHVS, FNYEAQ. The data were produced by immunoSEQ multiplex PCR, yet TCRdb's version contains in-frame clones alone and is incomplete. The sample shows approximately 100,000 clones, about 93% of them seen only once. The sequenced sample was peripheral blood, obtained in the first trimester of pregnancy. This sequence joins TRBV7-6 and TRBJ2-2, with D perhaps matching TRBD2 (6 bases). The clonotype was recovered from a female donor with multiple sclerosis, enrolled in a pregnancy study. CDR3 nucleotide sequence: TGTGCCAGCAGCCCGGTGCAGGGAGGCACCGGGGAGCTGTTTTTT. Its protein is CASSPVQGGTGELFF.